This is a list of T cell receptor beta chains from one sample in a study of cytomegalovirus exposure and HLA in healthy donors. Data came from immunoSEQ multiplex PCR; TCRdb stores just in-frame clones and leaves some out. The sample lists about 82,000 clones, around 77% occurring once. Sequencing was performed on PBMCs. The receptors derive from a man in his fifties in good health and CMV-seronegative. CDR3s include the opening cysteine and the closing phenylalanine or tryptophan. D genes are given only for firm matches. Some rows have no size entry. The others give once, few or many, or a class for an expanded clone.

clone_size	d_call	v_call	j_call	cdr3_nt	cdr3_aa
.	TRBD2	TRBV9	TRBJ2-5	TGTGCCAGCAGCGTAGCGGGGGGGCCGGTGACCCAGTACTTC	CASSVAGGPVTQYF
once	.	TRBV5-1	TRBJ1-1	TGCGCCAGCAGCGGGGACACTAGTACAGCTTTCTTT	CASSGDTSTAFF
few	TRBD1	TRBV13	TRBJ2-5	TGTGCCAGCAGCTCACGGACAGGGGAATACCAAGAGACCCAGTACTTC	CASSSRTGEYQETQYF
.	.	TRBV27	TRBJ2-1	TGTGCCAGCAGGGGGGCGGCTACAGGAAGGAATGAGCAGTTCTTC	CASRGAATGRNEQFF
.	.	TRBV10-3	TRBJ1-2	TGTGCCATCAGGGACGGACAGAAGCATGGCTACACCTTC	CAIRDGQKHGYTF
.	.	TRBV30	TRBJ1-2	TGTGCCTGGAGTGGGAGAGCTGCTAGTGGCTACACCTTC	CAWSGRAASGYTF
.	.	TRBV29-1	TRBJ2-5	TGCAGCGCGTCGGCAGGGTGGCAGCAGCAGTACTTC	CSASAGWQQQYF
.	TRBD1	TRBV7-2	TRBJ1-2	TGTGCCAGCAGCTTAGTTTCGGGACAGACCGGGGGCTATGGCTACACCTTC	CASSLVSGQTGGYGYTF
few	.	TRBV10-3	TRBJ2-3	TGTGCCATCAGTGAGGCCAGGGCGGCAGATACGCAGTATTTT	CAISEARAADTQYF
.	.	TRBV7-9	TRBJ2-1	TGTGCCAGCAGCCTCGAACGCTCGGGGTATGGGTACAATGAGCAGTTCTTC	CASSLERSGYGYNEQFF
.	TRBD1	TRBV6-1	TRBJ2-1	TGTGCCAGCAGCGCCGGGACAGGGGGCCATGAGCAGTTCTTC	CASSAGTGGHEQFF